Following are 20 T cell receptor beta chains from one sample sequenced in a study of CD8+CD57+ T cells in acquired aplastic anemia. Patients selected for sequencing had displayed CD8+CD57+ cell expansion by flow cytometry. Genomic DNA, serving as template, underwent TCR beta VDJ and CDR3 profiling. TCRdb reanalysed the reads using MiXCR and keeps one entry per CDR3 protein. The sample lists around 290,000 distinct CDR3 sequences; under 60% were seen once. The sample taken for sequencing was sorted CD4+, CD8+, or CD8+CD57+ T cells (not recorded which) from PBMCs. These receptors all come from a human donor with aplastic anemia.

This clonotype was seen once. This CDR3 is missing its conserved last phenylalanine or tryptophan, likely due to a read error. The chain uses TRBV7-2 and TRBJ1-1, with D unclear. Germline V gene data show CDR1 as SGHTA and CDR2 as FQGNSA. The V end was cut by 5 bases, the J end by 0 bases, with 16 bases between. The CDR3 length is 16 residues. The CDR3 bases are TGTGCCAGCAGCGAACCAGTCGGTACCCTGAACACTGAAGCTTTCCTT. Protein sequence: CASSEPVGTLNTEAFL.

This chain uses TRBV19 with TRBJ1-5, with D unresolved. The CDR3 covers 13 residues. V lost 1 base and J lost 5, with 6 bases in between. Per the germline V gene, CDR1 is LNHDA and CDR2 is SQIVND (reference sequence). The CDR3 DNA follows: TGTGCCAGTAGTATAGGGCCGTATCAGCCCCAGCATTTT. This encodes CASSIGPYQPQHF.

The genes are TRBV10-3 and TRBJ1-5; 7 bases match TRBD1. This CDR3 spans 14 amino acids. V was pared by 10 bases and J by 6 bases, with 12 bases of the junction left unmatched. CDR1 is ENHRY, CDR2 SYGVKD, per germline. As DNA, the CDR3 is TGTGCCAGCAGACTGACAGGGAATATTCAGCCCCAGCATTTT. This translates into CASRLTGNIQPQHF.

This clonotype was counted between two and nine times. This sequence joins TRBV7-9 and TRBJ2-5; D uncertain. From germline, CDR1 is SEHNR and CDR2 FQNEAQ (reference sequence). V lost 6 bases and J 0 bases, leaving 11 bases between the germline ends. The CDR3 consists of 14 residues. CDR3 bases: TGTGCCAGCAGTCCTCAGGAGTACCAAGAGACCCAGTACTTC. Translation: CASSPQEYQETQYF.

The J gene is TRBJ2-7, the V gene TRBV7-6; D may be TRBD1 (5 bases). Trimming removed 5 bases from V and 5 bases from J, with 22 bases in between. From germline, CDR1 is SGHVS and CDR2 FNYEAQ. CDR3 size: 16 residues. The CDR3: CASSTRTGEAYDEQYF. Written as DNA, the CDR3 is TGTGCCAGCAGCACCCGTACAGGTGAGGCCTACGACGAGCAGTACTTC.

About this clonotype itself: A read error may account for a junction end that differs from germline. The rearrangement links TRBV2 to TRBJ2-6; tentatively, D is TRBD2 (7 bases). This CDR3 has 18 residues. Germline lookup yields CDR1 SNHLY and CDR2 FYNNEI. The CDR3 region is CACSEGGGLSGGANVLTF. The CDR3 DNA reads TGTGCCTGCAGTGAGGGGGGGGGTCTTTCAGGGGGGGCCAACGTCCTGACTTTC.

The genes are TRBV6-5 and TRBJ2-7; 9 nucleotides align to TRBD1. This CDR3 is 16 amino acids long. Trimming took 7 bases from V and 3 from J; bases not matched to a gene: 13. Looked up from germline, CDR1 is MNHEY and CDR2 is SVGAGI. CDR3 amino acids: CASTNAWGQGGYEQYF. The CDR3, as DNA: TGTGCCAGCACCAACGCCTGGGGACAGGGCGGCTACGAGCAGTACTTC.

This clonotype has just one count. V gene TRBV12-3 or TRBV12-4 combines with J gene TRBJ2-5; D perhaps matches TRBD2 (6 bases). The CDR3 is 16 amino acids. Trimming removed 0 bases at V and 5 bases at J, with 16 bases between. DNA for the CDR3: TGTGCCAGCAGTTTAGCGCGAGTGGGGGGTAGGGAGACCCAGTACTTC. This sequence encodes CASSLARVGGRETQYF.

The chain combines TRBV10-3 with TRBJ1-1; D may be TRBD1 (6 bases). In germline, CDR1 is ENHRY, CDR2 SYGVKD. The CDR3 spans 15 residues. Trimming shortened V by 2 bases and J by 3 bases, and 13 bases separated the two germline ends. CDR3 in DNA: TGTGCCATCAGTGAGACCCAGGGGAAGGACACTGAAGCTTTCTTT. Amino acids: CAISETQGKDTEAFF.

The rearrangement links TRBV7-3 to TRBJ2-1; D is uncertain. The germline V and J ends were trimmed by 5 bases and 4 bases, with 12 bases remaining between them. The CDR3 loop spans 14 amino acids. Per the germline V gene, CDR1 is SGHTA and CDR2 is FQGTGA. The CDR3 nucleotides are TGTGCCAGCAGCGTCGAGGCACGATACAATGAGCAGTTCTTC. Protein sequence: CASSVEARYNEQFF. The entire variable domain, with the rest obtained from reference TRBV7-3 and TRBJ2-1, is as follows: GAGVSQTPSNKVTEKGKYVELRCDPISGHTALYWYRQSLGQGPEFLIYFQGTGAADDSGLPNDRFFAVRPEGSVSTLKIQRTERGDSAVYLCASSVEARYNEQFFGPGTRLTVL.

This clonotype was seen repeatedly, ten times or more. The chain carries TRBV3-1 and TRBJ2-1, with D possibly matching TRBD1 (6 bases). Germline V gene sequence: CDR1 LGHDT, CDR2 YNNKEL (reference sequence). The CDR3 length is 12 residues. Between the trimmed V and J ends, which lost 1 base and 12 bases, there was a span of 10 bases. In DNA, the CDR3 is TGTGCCAGCAGCCAAGGGGGGCCGGCGCAGTTCTTC. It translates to CASSQGGPAQFF.

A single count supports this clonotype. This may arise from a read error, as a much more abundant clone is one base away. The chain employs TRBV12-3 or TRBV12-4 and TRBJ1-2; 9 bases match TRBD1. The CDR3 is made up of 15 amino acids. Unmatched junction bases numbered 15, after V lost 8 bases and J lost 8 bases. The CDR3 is CASGYSTSDRGGYTF. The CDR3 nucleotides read TGTGCCAGCGGTTACTCGACTTCGGACAGGGGCGGCTACACCTTC.

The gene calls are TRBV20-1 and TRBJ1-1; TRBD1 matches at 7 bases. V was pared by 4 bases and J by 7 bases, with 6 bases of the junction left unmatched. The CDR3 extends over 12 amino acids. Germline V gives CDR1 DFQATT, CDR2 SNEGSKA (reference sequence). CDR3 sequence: CSATIGTDEAFF. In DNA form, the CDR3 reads TGCAGTGCTACCATCGGGACAGATGAAGCTTTCTTT.

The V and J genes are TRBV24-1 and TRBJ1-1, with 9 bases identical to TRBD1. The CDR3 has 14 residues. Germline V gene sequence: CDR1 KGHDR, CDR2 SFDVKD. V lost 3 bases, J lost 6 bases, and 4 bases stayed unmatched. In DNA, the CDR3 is TGTGCCACCAGTGATCCCACAGGGGGCTCTGAAGCTTTCTTT. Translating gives CATSDPTGGSEAFF.

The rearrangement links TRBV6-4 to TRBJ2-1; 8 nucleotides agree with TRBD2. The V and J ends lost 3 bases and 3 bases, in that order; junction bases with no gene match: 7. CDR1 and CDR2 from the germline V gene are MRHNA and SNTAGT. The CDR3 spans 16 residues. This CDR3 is CASSEFVTSDYNEQFF. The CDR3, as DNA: TGTGCCAGCAGTGAATTCGTGACTAGCGACTACAATGAGCAGTTCTTC.

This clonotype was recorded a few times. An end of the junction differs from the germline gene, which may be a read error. For the CDR3, the DNA is TGTGCCAGCAGCTCCCCGACAGGGGGCGGAGAGACCCAGTACTTC. Amino acid sequence: CASSSPTGGGETQYF. This rearrangement joins TRBV5-1 to TRBJ2-5; TRBD1 aligns across 10 bases. CDR1 is SGHRS and CDR2 is YFSETQ in the germline V gene. The CDR3 is made up of 15 amino acids.

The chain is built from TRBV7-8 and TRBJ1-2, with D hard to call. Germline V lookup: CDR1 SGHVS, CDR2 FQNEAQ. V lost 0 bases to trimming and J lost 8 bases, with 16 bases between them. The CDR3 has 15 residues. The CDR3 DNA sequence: TGTGCCAGCAGCTTAGCGCAAGGAGGGAGGCTCGGCTACACCTTC. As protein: CASSLAQGGRLGYTF.

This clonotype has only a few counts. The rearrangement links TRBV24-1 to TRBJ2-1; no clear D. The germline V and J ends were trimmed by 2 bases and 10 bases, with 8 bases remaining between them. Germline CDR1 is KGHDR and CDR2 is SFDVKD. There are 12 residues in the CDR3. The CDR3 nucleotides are TGTGCCACCAGTGATTGGTCGGTAGAGCAGTTCTTC. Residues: CATSDWSVEQFF.

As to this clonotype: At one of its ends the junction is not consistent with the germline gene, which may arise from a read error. CDR3 residues: CASSQTTWDSPLHF. The CDR3 DNA reads as TGCGCCAGCAGCCAAACGACTTGGGATTCACCGCTCCACTTT. This chain uses TRBV4-3 with TRBJ1-6; unclear D gene. The CDR3 consists of 14 residues. Germline values: CDR1 LGHNA, CDR2 YSLEER.

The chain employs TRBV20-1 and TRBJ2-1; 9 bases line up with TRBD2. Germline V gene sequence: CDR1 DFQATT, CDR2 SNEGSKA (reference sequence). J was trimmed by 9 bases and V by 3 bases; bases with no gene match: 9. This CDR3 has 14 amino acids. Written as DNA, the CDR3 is TGCAGTGCTAGTTCTATGAGACTAGCGGTTGAGCAGTTCTTC. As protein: CSASSMRLAVEQFF.